This T cell receptor (beta chain) is from a study of T cells in tuberculosis. For the study at large: IGRA-negative adolescents, IGRA-positive adolescents with latent tuberculosis and adults with active tuberculosis formed this South African cohort.

The CDR3 is 15 residues long. Losses at the gene ends were 5 bases for V and 3 bases for J; bases not matched to a gene: 4. The germline CDR1 and CDR2 sequences are SEHNR and FQNEAQ (reference sequence). A remark on this clone: What it recognizes is unknown.

Some clones are missing from TCRdb's copy, which holds only in-frame ones; the method was immunoSEQ multiplex PCR. The sample holds about 43,000 clones, about 94% seen once. Each clinical donor contributed on average around 100,000 T cells from unsorted cryopreserved PBMC. Study results and caveats: Cases with active tuberculosis were adults, while controls were adolescents.

Sequencing was performed on PBMCs. This sequence originates from a donor aged 10 to 29 with latent tuberculosis or without tuberculosis infection. Some clones in this sample may be carry-over from other donors' samples. V usage is TRBV7-9 and J usage is TRBJ2-1, with 10 positions matching TRBD2. The CDR3, as DNA: TGTGCCAGCAGCCCAATAGCGGGAGGCTACAATGAGCAGTTCTTC. Protein sequence: CASSPIAGGYNEQFF.